This T cell receptor (beta chain) was recovered during a study of metastatic and nonmetastatic thyroid tumors. As for the study in general: Across blood and tumor or nodule tissue, repertoires from malignant and benign thyroid patients were compared with one another.

Every patient was untreated before thyroid surgery. This CDR3 is 15 amino acids long. Germline V lookup: CDR1 LNHNV, CDR2 YYDKDF (reference sequence). With 5 bases clipped from V and 3 bases from J, the junction kept 9 bases outside the gene matches. Whole-study results and caveats: TCR beta diversity was reportedly significantly higher in malignant thyroid tumors than benign nodules, in blood and tumor.

Source study methods: CDR3 was compared across clinicopathological groups, and the resulting differences were used to build a distant-metastasis classifier for papillary thyroid cancer. With MiXCR, TCRdb called clones anew from the PCR reads. The V and J calls reflect TCRdb's pipeline rather than the authors' work. The sample records approximately 44,000 clones, 24% being singletons. This clone is classed as medium-sized (0.01 to 0.1%). The antigen is unknown. This sequence originates from a female donor with papillary thyroid cancer or a benign thyroid nodule (not recorded which). Some clones in this sample may be carry-over from other donors' samples. The V and J genes are TRBV15 and TRBJ2-7; TRBD1 matches at 8 bases. Sequencing was done on a sample of tumor tissue. As DNA, the CDR3 is TGTGCCACCAGCGACCCCGGGACAGGCCTCTACGAGCAGTACTTC. It specifies CATSDPGTGLYEQYF.